This entry lists 5 T cell receptor beta chains sequenced from one sample in a study of control samples from healthy donors and cancer patients. The method was immunoSEQ multiplex PCR; TCRdb's version includes in-frame clones alone and lacks a portion of them. The sample includes about 170,000 clones, 91% of them seen just once. Material: blood. The receptor set was obtained from a woman aged 25 to 39 in good health.

Concerning this clone itself: The sample holds other DNA sequences that translate to the same CDR3. This chain joins TRBV6-5 and TRBJ1-1; no definite D call. Trimming pared 2 bases from V and 1 base from J, leaving 11 bases between. Germline CDR1 and CDR2: MNHEY and SVGAGI. The CDR3 is made up of 15 amino acids. The CDR3 here is CASSYGSEPNTEAFF. In nucleotides, the CDR3 is TGTGCCAGCAGTTACGGTTCAGAACCGAACACTGAAGCTTTCTTT.

The rearrangement uses TRBV4-1 and TRBJ1-2, with TRBD1 identical over 10 bases. With 5 bases clipped from V and 3 bases from J, the junction kept 3 bases outside the gene matches. The CDR3 is made up of 14 amino acids. Germline values: CDR1 MGHRA, CDR2 YSYEKL. As DNA, the CDR3 is TGCGCCAGCAGCTCGGGACAGGGGTACTATGGCTACACCTTC. This codes for CASSSGQGYYGYTF.

The gene calls are TRBV7-8 and TRBJ1-1; TRBD1 matches 10 bases. CDR3 length: 14 residues. The ends lost 4 bases at V and 4 bases at J; junction bases unmatched: 3. Germline CDR1 is SGHVS and CDR2 is FQNEAQ. The CDR3 loop reads CASSSWTGGTEAFF. In DNA, the CDR3 is TGTGCCAGCAGCTCGTGGACAGGGGGCACTGAAGCTTTCTTT. Full variable domain (missing parts from reference TRBV7-8 and TRBJ1-1): GAGVSQSPRYKVAKRGQDVALRCDPISGHVSLFWYQQALGQGPEFLTYFQNEAQLDKSGLPSDRFFAERPEGSVSTLKIQRTQQEDSAVYLCASSSWTGGTEAFFGQGTRLTVV.

The chain uses TRBV29-1 and TRBJ2-3; tentatively, D is TRBD2 (5 bases). CDR1 SQVTM and CDR2 ANQGSEA come from the germline V gene. The CDR3 is 13 amino acids. Between the trimmed V and J ends, which lost 7 bases and 1 base, there was a span of 12 bases. CDR3: CSAPAVGTDTQYF. CDR3 nucleotide sequence: TGCAGCGCCCCAGCGGTAGGCACAGATACGCAGTATTTT.

The chain uses TRBV30 and TRBJ2-7; TRBD1 matches 7 bases. The CDR3 contains 11 residues. The germline V gene encodes CDR1 GTSNPN and CDR2 SVGIG (reference sequence). J gave up 6 bases and V 1 base, and 0 bases lay outside the gene matches. CDR3 in amino acids: CAWSDRGEQYF. DNA for the CDR3: TGTGCCTGGAGTGACAGGGGCGAGCAGTACTTC. Using reference TRBV30 and TRBJ2-7 for the parts outside the CDR3, the full variable domain is SQTIHQWPATLVQPVGSPLSLECTVEGTSNPNLYWYRQAAGRGLQLLFYSVGIGQISSEVPQNLSASRPQDRQFILSSKKLLLSDSGFYLCAWSDRGEQYFGPGTRLTVT.